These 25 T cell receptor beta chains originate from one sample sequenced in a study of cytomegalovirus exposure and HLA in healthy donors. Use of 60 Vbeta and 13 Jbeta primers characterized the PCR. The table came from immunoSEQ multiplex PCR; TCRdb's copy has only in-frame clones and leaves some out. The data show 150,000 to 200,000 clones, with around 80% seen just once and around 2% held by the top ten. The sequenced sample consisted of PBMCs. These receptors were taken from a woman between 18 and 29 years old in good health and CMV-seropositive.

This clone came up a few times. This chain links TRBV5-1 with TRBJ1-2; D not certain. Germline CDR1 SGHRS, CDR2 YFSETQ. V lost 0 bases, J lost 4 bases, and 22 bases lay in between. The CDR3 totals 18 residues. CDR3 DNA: TGCGCCAGCAGCTTGGGCGGGAGTAGTGGGCCCGCTCCCTATGGCTACACCTTC. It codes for CASSLGGSSGPAPYGYTF.

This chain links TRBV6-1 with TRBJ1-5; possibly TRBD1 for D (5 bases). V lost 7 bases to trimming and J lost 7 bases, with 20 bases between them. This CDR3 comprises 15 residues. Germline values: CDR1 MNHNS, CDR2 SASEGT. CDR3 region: CASMGQGRVGQPQHF. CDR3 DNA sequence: TGTGCCAGCATGGGGCAGGGAAGGGTTGGGCAGCCCCAGCATTTT.

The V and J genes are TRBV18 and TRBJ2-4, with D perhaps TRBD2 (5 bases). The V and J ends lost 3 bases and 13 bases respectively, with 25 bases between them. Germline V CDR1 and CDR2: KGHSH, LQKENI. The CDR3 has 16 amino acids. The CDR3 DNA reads TGTGCCAGCTCACCCCGTACAGCGAGCGCCGGGGTGGCACAGTACTTC. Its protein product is CASSPRTASAGVAQYF.

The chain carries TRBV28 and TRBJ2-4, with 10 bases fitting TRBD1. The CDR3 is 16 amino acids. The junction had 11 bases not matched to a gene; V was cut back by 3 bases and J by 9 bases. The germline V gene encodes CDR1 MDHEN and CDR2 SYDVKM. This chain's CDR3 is CASSFSRQGARGIQYF. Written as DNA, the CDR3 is TGTGCCAGCAGTTTCTCCCGACAGGGGGCGCGCGGCATTCAGTACTTC.

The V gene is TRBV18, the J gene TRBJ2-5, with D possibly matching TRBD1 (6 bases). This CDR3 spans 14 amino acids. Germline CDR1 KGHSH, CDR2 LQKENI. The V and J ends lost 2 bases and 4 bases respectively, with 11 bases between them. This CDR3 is CASSPSGRGETQYF. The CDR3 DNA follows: TGTGCCAGCTCACCATCGGGCAGGGGAGAGACCCAGTACTTC. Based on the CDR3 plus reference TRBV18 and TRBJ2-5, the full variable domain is NAGVMQNPRHLVRRRGQEARLRCSPMKGHSHVYWYRQLPEEGLKFMVYLQKENIIDESGMPKERFSAEFPKEGPSILRIQQVVRGDSAAYFCASSPSGRGETQYFGPGTRLLVL.

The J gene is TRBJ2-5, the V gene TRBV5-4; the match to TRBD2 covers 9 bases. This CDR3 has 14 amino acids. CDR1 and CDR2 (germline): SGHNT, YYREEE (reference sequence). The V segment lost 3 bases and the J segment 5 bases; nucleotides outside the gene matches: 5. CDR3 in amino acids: CASSSRRGGETQYF. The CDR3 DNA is TGTGCCAGCAGCTCCCGGCGGGGGGGTGAGACCCAGTACTTC.

For the CDR3, the DNA is TGTGCCAGCAGTCTACAGGGGAAGGCCCCACAGGGAAATGAAAAACTGTTTTTT. The encoded protein is CASSLQGKAPQGNEKLFF. The rearrangement links TRBV2 to TRBJ1-4; TRBD1 matches at 7 bases. J was trimmed by 5 bases and V by 5 bases; bases with no gene match: 17. The CDR3 contains 18 residues. The germline gives CDR1 SNHLY, CDR2 FYNNEI. Combining the CDR3 with reference TRBV2 and TRBJ1-4 gives the whole variable domain EPEVTQTPSHQVTQMGQEVILRCVPISNHLYFYWYRQILGQKVEFLVSFYNNEISEKSEIFDDQFSVERPDGSNFTLKIRSTKLEDSAMYFCASSLQGKAPQGNEKLFFGSGTQLSVL.

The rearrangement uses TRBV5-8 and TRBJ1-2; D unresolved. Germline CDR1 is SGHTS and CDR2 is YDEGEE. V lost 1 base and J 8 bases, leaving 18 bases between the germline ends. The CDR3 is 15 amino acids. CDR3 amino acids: CASSLYLARGAGYTF. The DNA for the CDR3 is TGTGCCAGCAGCTTGTACTTGGCCCGGGGAGCCGGCTACACCTTC.

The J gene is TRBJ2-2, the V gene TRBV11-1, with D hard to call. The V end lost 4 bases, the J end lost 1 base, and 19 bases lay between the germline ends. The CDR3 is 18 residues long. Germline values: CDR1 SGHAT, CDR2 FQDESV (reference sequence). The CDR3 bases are TGTGCCAGCAGCTCCACCAGGTTCTCCCACGGGAACACCGGGGAGCTGTTTTTT. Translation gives CASSSTRFSHGNTGELFF. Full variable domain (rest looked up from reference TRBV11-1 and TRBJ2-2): EAEVAQSPRYKITEKSQAVAFWCDPISGHATLYWYRQILGQGPELLVQFQDESVVDDSQLPKDRFSAERLKGVDSTLKIQPAELGDSAMYLCASSSTRFSHGNTGELFFGEGSRLTVL.

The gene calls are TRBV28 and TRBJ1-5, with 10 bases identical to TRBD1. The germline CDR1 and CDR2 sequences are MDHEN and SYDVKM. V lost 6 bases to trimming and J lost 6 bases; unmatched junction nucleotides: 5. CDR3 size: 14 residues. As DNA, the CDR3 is TGTGCCAGCAGAGACAGGGGGCTCGGTCAGCCCCAGCATTTT. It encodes CASRDRGLGQPQHF.

For the CDR3, the DNA is TGTGCCAGCAGTTTACCAGGGGGGATAGTCGATGGCTACACCTTC. Amino acid sequence: CASSLPGGIVDGYTF. The genes are TRBV28 and TRBJ1-2; 7 bases match TRBD1. The CDR3 totals 15 residues. Germline V gene data show CDR1 as MDHEN and CDR2 as SYDVKM. With V trimmed by 2 bases and J by 6 bases, 9 bases remained unmatched.

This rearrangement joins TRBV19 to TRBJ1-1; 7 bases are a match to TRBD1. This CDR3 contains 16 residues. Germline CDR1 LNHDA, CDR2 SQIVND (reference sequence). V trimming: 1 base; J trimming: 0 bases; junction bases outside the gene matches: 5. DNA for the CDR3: TGTGCCAGTAGTATAGTTGGGGACAGACTGAACACTGAAGCTTTCTTT. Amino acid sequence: CASSIVGDRLNTEAFF.

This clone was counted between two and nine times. The CDR3 region is CASSRGGPTGANSPLHF. In DNA, the CDR3 is TGTGCCAGTAGTAGGGGCGGACCTACAGGGGCGAATTCACCCCTCCACTTT. V usage is TRBV19 and J usage is TRBJ1-6; 7 bases are shared with TRBD1. The germline CDR1 and CDR2 sequences are LNHDA and SQIVND (reference sequence). CDR3 length equals 17 residues. Germline trimming cut 4 bases from V and 7 bases from J; bases unmatched to any gene: 13.

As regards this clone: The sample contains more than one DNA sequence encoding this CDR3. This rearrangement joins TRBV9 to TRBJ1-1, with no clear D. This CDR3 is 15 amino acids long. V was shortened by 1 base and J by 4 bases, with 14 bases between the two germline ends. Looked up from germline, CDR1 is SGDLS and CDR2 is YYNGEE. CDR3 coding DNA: TGTGCCAGCAGCGTAAGGGCAGGAGGTCGCACTGAAGCTTTCTTT. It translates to CASSVRAGGRTEAFF.

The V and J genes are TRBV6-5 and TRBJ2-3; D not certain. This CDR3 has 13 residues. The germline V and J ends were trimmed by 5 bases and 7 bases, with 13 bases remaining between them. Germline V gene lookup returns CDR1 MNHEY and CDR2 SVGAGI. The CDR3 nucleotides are TGTGCCAGCAGTCCACCCGCTGGCTATACGCAGTATTTT. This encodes CASSPPAGYTQYF.

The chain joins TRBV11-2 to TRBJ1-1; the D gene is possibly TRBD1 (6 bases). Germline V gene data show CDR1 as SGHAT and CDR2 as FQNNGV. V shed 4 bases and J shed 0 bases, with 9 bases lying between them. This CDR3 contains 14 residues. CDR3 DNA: TGTGCCAGCAGCTCGGGGGGCATGAACACTGAAGCTTTCTTT. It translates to CASSSGGMNTEAFF.

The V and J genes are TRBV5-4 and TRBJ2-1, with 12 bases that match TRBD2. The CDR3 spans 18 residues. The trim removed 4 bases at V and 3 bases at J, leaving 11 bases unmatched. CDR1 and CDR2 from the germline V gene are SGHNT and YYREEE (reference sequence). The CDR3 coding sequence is TGTGCCAGCAGCCCCCGGGTGCTACTAGCGGGGGGCTACAATGAGCAGTTCTTC. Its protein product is CASSPRVLLAGGYNEQFF.

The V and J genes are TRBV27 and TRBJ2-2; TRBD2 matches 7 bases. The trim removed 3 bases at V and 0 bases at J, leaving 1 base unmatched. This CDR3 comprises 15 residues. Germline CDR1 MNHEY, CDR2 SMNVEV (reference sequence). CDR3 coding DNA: TGTGCCAGCAGTTTCCGGGGGGCGAACACCGGGGAGCTGTTTTTT. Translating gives CASSFRGANTGELFF.

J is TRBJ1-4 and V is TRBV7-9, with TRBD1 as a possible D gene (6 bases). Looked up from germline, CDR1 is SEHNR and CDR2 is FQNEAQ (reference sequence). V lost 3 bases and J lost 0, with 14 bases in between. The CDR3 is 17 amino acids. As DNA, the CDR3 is TGTGCCAGCAGCTTTGGCTCAAGGGGGACAACTAATGAAAAACTGTTTTTT. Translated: CASSFGSRGTTNEKLFF.

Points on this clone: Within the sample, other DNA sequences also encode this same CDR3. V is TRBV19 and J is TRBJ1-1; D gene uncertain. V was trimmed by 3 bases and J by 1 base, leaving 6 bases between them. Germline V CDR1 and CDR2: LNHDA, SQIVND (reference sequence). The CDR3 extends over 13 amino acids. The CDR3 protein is CASSITRNTEAFF. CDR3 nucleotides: TGTGCCAGTAGTATCACTAGGAACACTGAAGCTTTCTTT. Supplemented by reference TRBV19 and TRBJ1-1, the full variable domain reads DGGITQSPKYLFRKEGQNVTLSCEQNLNHDAMYWYRQDPGQGLRLIYYSQIVNDFQKGDIAEGYSVSREKKESFPLTVTSAQKNPTAFYLCASSITRNTEAFFGQGTRLTVV.

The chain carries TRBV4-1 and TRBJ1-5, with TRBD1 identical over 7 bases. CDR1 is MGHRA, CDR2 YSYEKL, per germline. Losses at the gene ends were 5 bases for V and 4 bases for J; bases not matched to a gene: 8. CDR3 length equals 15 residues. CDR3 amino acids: CASSSGTVPNQPQHF. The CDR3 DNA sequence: TGCGCCAGCAGCTCCGGGACAGTGCCTAATCAGCCCCAGCATTTT.

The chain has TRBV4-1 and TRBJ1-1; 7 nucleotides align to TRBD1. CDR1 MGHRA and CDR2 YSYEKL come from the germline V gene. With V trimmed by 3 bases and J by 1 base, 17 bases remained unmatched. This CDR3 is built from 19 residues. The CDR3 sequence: CASSQEGGVRVGANTEAFF. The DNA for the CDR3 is TGCGCCAGCAGCCAGGAAGGGGGCGTTAGAGTCGGCGCGAACACTGAAGCTTTCTTT.

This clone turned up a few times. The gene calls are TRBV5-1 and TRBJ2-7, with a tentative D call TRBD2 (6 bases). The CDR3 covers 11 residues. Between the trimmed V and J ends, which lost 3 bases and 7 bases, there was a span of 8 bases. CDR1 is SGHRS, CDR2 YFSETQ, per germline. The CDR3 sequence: CASSSGGEQYF. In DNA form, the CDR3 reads TGCGCCAGCAGCTCTGGGGGGGAGCAGTACTTC.

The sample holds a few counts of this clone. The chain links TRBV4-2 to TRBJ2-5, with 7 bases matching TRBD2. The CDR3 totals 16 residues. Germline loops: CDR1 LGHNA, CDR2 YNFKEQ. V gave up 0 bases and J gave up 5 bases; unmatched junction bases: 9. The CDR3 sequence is CASSQDGVDGGETQYF. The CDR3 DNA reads TGTGCCAGCAGCCAAGATGGGGTGGACGGGGGGGAGACCCAGTACTTC.

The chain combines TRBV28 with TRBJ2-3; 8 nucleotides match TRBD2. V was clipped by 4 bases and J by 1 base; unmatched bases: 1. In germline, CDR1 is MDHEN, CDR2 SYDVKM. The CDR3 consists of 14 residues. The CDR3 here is CASSSRGGTDTQYF. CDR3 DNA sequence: TGTGCCAGCAGTTCGCGGGGGGGCACAGATACGCAGTATTTT.